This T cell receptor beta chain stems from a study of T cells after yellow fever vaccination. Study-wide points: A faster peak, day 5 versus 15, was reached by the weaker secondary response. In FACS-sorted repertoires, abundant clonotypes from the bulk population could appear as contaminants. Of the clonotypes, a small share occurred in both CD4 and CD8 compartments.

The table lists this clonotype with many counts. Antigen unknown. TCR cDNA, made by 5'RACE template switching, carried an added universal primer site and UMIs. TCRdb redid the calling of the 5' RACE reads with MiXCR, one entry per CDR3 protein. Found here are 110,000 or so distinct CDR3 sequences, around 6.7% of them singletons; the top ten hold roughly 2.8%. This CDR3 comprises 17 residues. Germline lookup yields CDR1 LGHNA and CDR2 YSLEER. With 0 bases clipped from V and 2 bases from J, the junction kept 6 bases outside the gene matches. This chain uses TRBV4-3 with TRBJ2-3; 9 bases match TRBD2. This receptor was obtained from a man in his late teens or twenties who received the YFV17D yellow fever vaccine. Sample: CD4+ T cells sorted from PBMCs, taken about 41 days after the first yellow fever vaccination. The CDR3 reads CASSQEYLAGYTDTQYF. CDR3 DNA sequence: TGCGCCAGCAGCCAAGAGTATCTAGCGGGGTACACAGATACGCAGTATTTT.